This TCR beta chain was sequenced in a study of cytomegalovirus exposure and HLA in healthy donors. Germline loops: CDR1 SGHTA, CDR2 FQGNSA. The CDR3 covers 13 residues. Between the trimmed V and J ends, which lost 2 bases and 8 bases, there was a span of 7 bases. A remark on this clone: What it recognizes is unknown.

Both 60 Vbeta primers and 13 Jbeta primers went into the PCR. Profiled with immunoSEQ multiplex PCR; TCRdb holds only in-frame clones, not every one. The profile shows fewer than 110,000 clones, approximately 66% of them singletons. Broader study findings: As a later analysis showed, several of the most significant clusters appeared to be linked to common viral pathogens. In a later analysis, across HLA loci, associated TCR counts were highest for DRB1, lowest for HLA-C.

The chain is built from TRBV7-2 and TRBJ1-6; D ambiguous. Sequences were obtained from PBMCs. This sequence originates from a woman in her 50s in good health and CMV-seronegative. The CDR3 is CASSLMRDSPLHF. CDR3 nucleotide sequence: TGTGCCAGCAGCTTAATGAGAGATTCACCCCTCCACTTT. The full variable domain, its missing parts supplied by reference TRBV7-2 and TRBJ1-6, is GAGVSQSPSNKVTEKGKDVELRCDPISGHTALYWYRQSLGQGLEFLIYFQGNSAPDKSGLPSDRFSAERTGGSVSTLTIQRTQQEDSAVYLCASSLMRDSPLHFGNGTRLTVT.